The 32 T cell receptor beta chains given below trace back to one sample, sequenced in a study of T cells in Graves' hyperthyroidism and ophthalmopathy (dated by TCRdb to the late 2010s). The method behind the library was multiplex PCR. TCRdb shows the sequencer as Illumina HiSeq 2000. The TCR beta CDR3 regions were amplified from RNA transcripts. The first round of RT-PCR for the TCR CDR3 was performed with the HTBI primer set and the Qiagen OneStep RT-PCR kit. The public reads were run again by TCRdb, first through fastp at Q25 and then through MiXCR, and only productive beta chains were kept. Each entry is one CDR3 protein sequence, shown with its most common DNA and genes. This sample has 37,000 or so distinct CDR3 sequences in its table, and approximately 52% of those were observed once. The ten largest account for roughly 15% of the sample. The sequenced sample was blood. Receptor source: a man in his forties with Graves' ophthalmopathy.

This clonotype was recorded many times. This rearrangement joins TRBV18 to TRBJ2-1, with D uncertain. The CDR3 has 12 residues. Germline V CDR1 and CDR2: KGHSH, LQKENI. V dropped 2 bases and J dropped 9 bases, with 8 bases sitting between them. The CDR3 region has the DNA TGTGCCAGCTCACCAGTGGAGACTGAGCAGTTCTTC. Protein sequence: CASSPVETEQFF.

The chain employs TRBV20-1 and TRBJ2-1; the match to TRBD1 covers 10 bases. The V gene's germline CDR1 is DFQATT and CDR2 SNEGSKA (reference sequence). Losses at the gene ends were 6 bases for V and 5 bases for J; bases not matched to a gene: 10. The length of the CDR3 is 15 residues. CDR3 DNA: TGCAGTGCCCGACAGGGGGCGAGTTCCCACAATGAGCAGTTCTTC. It yields the protein CSARQGASSHNEQFF.

J is TRBJ1-6 and V is TRBV6-5; D perhaps matches TRBD1 (6 bases). The CDR3 covers 15 residues. V lost 9 bases, J lost 3 bases, and 15 bases lay in between. Germline CDR1 MNHEY, CDR2 SVGAGI. CDR3 nucleotides: TGTGCCAGTTGGGGGGACACTGACTATAATTCACCCCTCCACTTT. Protein product: CASWGDTDYNSPLHF.

This clonotype was counted at least ten times. The CDR3 nucleotides read TGTGCCAGCAGTTATGGAACTAATGAAAAACTGTTTTTT. This translates into CASSYGTNEKLFF. The chain uses TRBV6-6 and TRBJ1-4; D call uncertain. V dropped 3 bases and J dropped 1 base, with 3 bases sitting between them. The CDR3 is 13 amino acids. The germline V gene has CDR1 MNHNY and CDR2 SVGAGI (reference sequence).

This rearrangement joins TRBV20-1 to TRBJ2-3; D gene ambiguous. This CDR3 has 12 amino acids. CDR1 is DFQATT and CDR2 is SNEGSKA in the germline V gene (reference sequence). V was cut by 6 bases and J by 4 bases, with 11 bases left in between. The CDR3 coding sequence is TGCAGTGCCGTAGGCCGCGCAGATACGCAGTATTTT. It translates to CSAVGRADTQYF.

About this clonotype: A read error is possible here, since a much larger clone lies one base away. The chain has TRBV27 and TRBJ2-1, with 7 positions matching TRBD2. The germline V gene encodes CDR1 MNHEY and CDR2 SMNVEV (reference sequence). This CDR3 region has 18 residues. With V trimmed by 5 bases and J by 4 bases, 17 bases remained unmatched. The chain's CDR3 is CASSLTILGGGVYNEQFF. The CDR3 DNA follows: TGTGCCAGCAGTCTCACCATCTTAGGCGGGGGAGTATACAATGAGCAGTTCTTC.

The chain employs TRBV6-5 and TRBJ1-2, with D maybe TRBD1 (6 bases). Germline V gene sequence: CDR1 MNHEY, CDR2 SVGAGI. V lost 6 bases and J 7 bases, leaving 15 bases between the germline ends. The CDR3 contains 13 residues. CDR3 sequence: CASSLQGRGGYTF. Written as DNA, the CDR3 is TGTGCCAGCAGCTTACAGGGTCGGGGTGGCTACACCTTC.

This clonotype was found many times. The chain links TRBV7-6 to TRBJ2-7, with D possibly being TRBD1 or TRBD2 (6 bases each). V was pared by 2 bases and J by 3 bases, with 20 bases between. The CDR3 runs 17 residues. The germline V gene encodes CDR1 SGHVS and CDR2 FNYEAQ. CDR3 nucleotide sequence: TGTGCCAGCAGCTTATCATGGAGGGGGAATCTAAACTACGAGCAGTACTTC. This translates into CASSLSWRGNLNYEQYF.

The count of this clonotype is one. V gene TRBV20-1 combines with J gene TRBJ2-2, with 8 bases aligning to TRBD2. The CDR3 extends over 17 amino acids. Germline CDR1 and CDR2: DFQATT and SNEGSKA (reference sequence). The junction had 16 bases not matched to a gene; V was cut back by 3 bases and J by 7 bases. DNA for the CDR3: TGCAGTGCTAGGACTACGGGGGGGGTGTTGGCTAGCGGGGAGCTGTTTTTT. Translation: CSARTTGGVLASGELFF.

This chain uses TRBV7-3 with TRBJ2-7; possibly TRBD1 or TRBD2 for D (6 bases each). There are 14 residues in the CDR3. V dropped 2 bases and J dropped 3 bases, with 11 bases sitting between them. Germline CDR1 SGHTA, CDR2 FQGTGA. The CDR3 nucleotides read TGTGCCAGCAGCTTAGTCGCGGGACACTACGAGCAGTACTTC. This translates into CASSLVAGHYEQYF.

This clonotype was counted ten times or more. V and J are TRBV28 and TRBJ2-5, with a weak D call TRBD2 (7 bases). This CDR3 has 14 residues. Trimming removed 2 bases at V and 7 bases at J, with 14 bases between. Germline values: CDR1 MDHEN, CDR2 SYDVKM. CDR3 in amino acids: CASSLLGGGGTQYF. The CDR3 DNA follows: TGTGCCAGCAGTTTACTTGGGGGCGGGGGGACCCAGTACTTC.

The J gene is TRBJ2-7, the V gene TRBV28, with 14 nucleotides matching TRBD2. CDR3 length: 19 residues. Germline values: CDR1 MDHEN, CDR2 SYDVKM. V gave up 4 bases and J gave up 5 bases; unmatched junction bases: 16. The CDR3 DNA reads TGTGCCAGCAGTTCCAACAAACACCCGGGACTAGCGGGAGAGGACGAGCAGTACTTC. This translates into CASSSNKHPGLAGEDEQYF.

This clonotype has at least ten counts. V usage is TRBV6-4 and J usage is TRBJ1-1, with D possibly being TRBD1 (5 bases). Germline-derived CDR1 and CDR2 are MRHNA and SNTAGT. Trimming stripped 2 bases from V and 2 bases from J, with 6 bases between. This CDR3 is built from 13 residues. For the CDR3, the DNA is TGTGCCAGCAGTGACCGGGACAACACTGAAGCTTTCTTT. Protein sequence: CASSDRDNTEAFF.

This clonotype was counted ten times or more. CDR3 sequence reads: CSARGETAGSYEQYF. DNA of the CDR3: TGCAGTGCTAGAGGGGAAACTGCCGGGTCCTACGAGCAGTACTTC. The chain joins TRBV20-1 to TRBJ2-7; D uncertain. This CDR3 is built from 15 residues. Looked up from germline, CDR1 is DFQATT and CDR2 is SNEGSKA (reference sequence). V was pared by 1 base and J by 1 base, with 14 bases between.

The chain carries TRBV6-1 and TRBJ2-3; TRBD1 matches 9 bases. CDR3 length: 14 amino acids. Germline V lookup: CDR1 MNHNS, CDR2 SASEGT. V gave up 7 bases and J gave up 3 bases; unmatched junction bases: 5. The CDR3 DNA is TGTGCCAGCACTACACAGGGGGCGACAGATACGCAGTATTTT. Protein: CASTTQGATDTQYF.

This clonotype was seen repeatedly, ten times or more. V usage is TRBV20-1 and J usage is TRBJ2-2, with 14 bases lining up with TRBD2. Germline-derived CDR1 and CDR2 are DFQATT and SNEGSKA (reference sequence). J lost 4 bases, V lost 3 bases, and 1 base had no gene match. The CDR3 sequence is 15 residues long. This chain's CDR3 is CSARGTSGSTGELFF. The CDR3 nucleotides are TGCAGTGCTAGGGGGACTAGCGGGAGCACCGGGGAGCTGTTTTTT.

This clonotype was seen ten or more times. The V gene is TRBV5-1, the J gene TRBJ1-6, with TRBD1 identical over 7 bases. The germline V gene has CDR1 SGHRS and CDR2 YFSETQ. J gave up 2 bases and V 4 bases, and 15 bases lay outside the gene matches. This CDR3 contains 19 residues. The CDR3 loop is CASSPAGVVGTAYNSPLHF. Here the CDR3 DNA reads TGCGCCAGCAGCCCAGCGGGGGTAGTGGGGACAGCCTATAATTCACCCCTCCACTTT.

This clonotype was counted many times. A single base separates this from a much larger clone, so it may be a read error. The chain has TRBV2 and TRBJ1-5; D ambiguous. The germline CDR1 and CDR2 sequences are SNHLY and FYNNEI. The V gene lost 6 bases and the J gene lost 9 bases, with 18 bases spanning the gap. The CDR3 is 14 amino acids. CDR3 in amino acids: CASSARHAKGPQHF. CDR3 bases: TGTGCCAGCAGCGCCAGACACGCCAAGGGGCCCCAGCATTTT. Supplemented by reference TRBV2 and TRBJ1-5, the full variable domain reads EPEVTQTPSHQVTQMGQEVILRCVPISNHLYFYWYRQILGQKVEFLVSFYNNEISEKSEIFDDQFSVERPDGSNFTLKIRSTKLEDSAMYFCASSARHAKGPQHFGDGTRLSIL.

This clonotype came up once. At one boundary the junction diverges from the germline segment, which might be a read error. The chain has TRBV6-1 and TRBJ2-7; maybe TRBD1 (6 bases). The better agreement between TRBJ2-1 and the DNA end casts doubt on the J call. From germline, CDR1 is MNHNS and CDR2 SASEGT. The CDR3 is 16 amino acids. The CDR3 DNA reads TGCGCCAGCAGTGAATTCAAGGGGGTAGCTTCCTACGAGCAGTTCTTC. Amino acids: CASSEFKGVASYEQFF.

This clonotype was found many times. This rearrangement joins TRBV4-2 to TRBJ2-1, with 11 bases aligning to TRBD2. Germline CDR1 reads LGHNA; CDR2 reads YNFKEQ. V lost 1 base, J lost 4 bases, and 6 bases stayed unmatched. The CDR3 sequence is 17 residues long. Written as DNA, the CDR3 is TGTGCCAGCAGCCAAGTTACGGTAGCGGGAGGGTACAATGAGCAGTTCTTC. This encodes CASSQVTVAGGYNEQFF.

The CDR3 bases are TGCAGCGTTCGCTGGAGTAGCAATCAGCCCCAGCATTTT. It is translated as CSVRWSSNQPQHF. The chain has TRBV29-1 and TRBJ1-5; D call uncertain. The CDR3 is 13 residues long. The germline V gene encodes CDR1 SQVTM and CDR2 ANQGSEA. V gave up 5 bases and J gave up 0 bases, with 8 bases separating them. The variable domain in full, with the rest retrieved from reference TRBV29-1 and TRBJ1-5, is SAVISQKPSRDICQRGTSLTIQCQVDSQVTMMFWYRQQPGQSLTLIATANQGSEATYESGFVIDKFPISRPNLTFSTLTVSNMSPEDSSIYLCSVRWSSNQPQHFGDGTRLSIL.

This clonotype has at least ten counts. This rearrangement joins TRBV2 to TRBJ1-2; D unresolved. Trimming stripped 3 bases from V and 3 bases from J, with 8 bases between. The germline V gene encodes CDR1 SNHLY and CDR2 FYNNEI. The CDR3 consists of 13 residues. CDR3: CASSENTYYGYTF. CDR3 in DNA: TGTGCCAGCAGTGAGAACACCTACTATGGCTACACCTTC.

This clonotype is labeled medium-sized (0.01 to 0.1%). V gene TRBV7-2 combines with J gene TRBJ2-7; D is unclear. Looked up from germline, CDR1 is SGHTA and CDR2 is FQGNSA. The CDR3 sequence is 12 residues long. V was shortened by 6 bases and J by 7 bases, with 13 bases between the two germline ends. In DNA form, the CDR3 reads TGTGCCAGCAGTCCTGCCTCGAATGAGCAGTACTTC. Its protein is CASSPASNEQYF.

The rearrangement uses TRBV19 and TRBJ2-5, with D maybe TRBD2 (5 bases). The germline CDR1 and CDR2 sequences are LNHDA and SQIVND (reference sequence). This CDR3 spans 15 amino acids. Trimming removed 6 bases at V and 9 bases at J, with 23 bases between. The DNA of the CDR3 is TGTGCCAGTAGGACCATGGACGCGGGCATGCAGCCCCAGTACTTC. Translating it yields CASRTMDAGMQPQYF.

Many counts were recorded for this clonotype. V is TRBV20-1 and J is TRBJ2-3, with D possibly being TRBD1 (6 bases). Germline values: CDR1 DFQATT, CDR2 SNEGSKA (reference sequence). The ends were cut back, 3 bases at V and 1 base at J, with 14 bases in the middle. The CDR3 extends over 15 amino acids. The DNA for the CDR3 is TGCAGTGCTAGTATCAGGGGATGGGGCACAGATACGCAGTATTTT. It specifies CSASIRGWGTDTQYF.

The rearrangement uses TRBV7-6 and TRBJ2-7, with TRBD1 identical over 7 bases. V dropped 5 bases and J dropped 7; count of bases not matched to a gene: 8. Germline lookup yields CDR1 SGHVS and CDR2 FNYEAQ. The CDR3 totals 13 residues. CDR3 sequence: CASSIDRASEQYF. CDR3 in DNA: TGTGCCAGCAGCATAGACAGGGCCTCGGAGCAGTACTTC.

This clonotype occurred many times. The genes are TRBV5-4 and TRBJ2-7, with D uncertain. The V end lost 3 bases, the J end lost 5 bases, and 15 bases lay between the germline ends. The CDR3 extends over 14 amino acids. From germline, CDR1 is SGHNT and CDR2 YYREEE (reference sequence). The CDR3 nucleotides are TGTGCCAGCAGCTCGGGCAGCCGGTTACACGAGCAGTACTTC. This translates into CASSSGSRLHEQYF.

This clonotype was counted ten times or more. This rearrangement joins TRBV6-4 to TRBJ1-4, with D unresolved. The CDR3 consists of 13 residues. Germline CDR1 is MRHNA and CDR2 is SNTAGT. V lost 10 bases, J lost 0 bases, and 9 bases lay in between. The CDR3 reads CATPTATNEKLFF. In nucleotides, the CDR3 is TGTGCCACCCCTACTGCAACTAATGAAAAACTGTTTTTT.

This clonotype was seen a single time. This rearrangement joins TRBV10-3 to TRBJ2-1; D ambiguous. CDR1 and CDR2 from the germline V gene are ENHRY and SYGVKD. V dropped 7 bases and J dropped 0 bases, with 10 bases sitting between them. CDR3 length: 14 amino acids. The CDR3 nucleotides are TGTGCCATCACCGAAGAGCGCTCCTACAATGAGCAGTTCTTC. Translating it yields CAITEERSYNEQFF.

The genes are TRBV6-6 and TRBJ1-1; D gene unclear. Germline V gene data show CDR1 as MNHNY and CDR2 as SVGAGI (reference sequence). This CDR3 is 11 amino acids long. Trimming cost V 6 bases and J 5 bases, with 7 bases left between them. Here the CDR3 reads CASRWRTEAFF. The CDR3 region has the DNA TGTGCCAGCAGGTGGAGAACTGAAGCTTTCTTT.

This clonotype appeared many times. The V gene is TRBV6-5, the J gene TRBJ1-1; D not certain. Looked up from germline, CDR1 is MNHEY and CDR2 is SVGAGI. Deletions cut 2 bases from V and 5 bases from J, with 12 bases between. The CDR3 sequence is 14 residues long. Here the CDR3 reads CASSYKRAETEAFF. For the CDR3, the DNA is TGTGCCAGCAGTTACAAGAGGGCGGAGACTGAAGCTTTCTTT.

The chain employs TRBV12-3 or TRBV12-4 and TRBJ1-5; 9 nucleotides line up with TRBD1. Germline trimming cut 6 bases from V and 5 bases from J; bases unmatched to any gene: 8. This CDR3 spans 15 amino acids. The CDR3 nucleotides read TGTGCCAGCAGCTCTACAGGGGGCGACGATCAGCCCCAGCATTTT. It codes for CASSSTGGDDQPQHF.